A selection of T cell receptor beta chains follows, all from one sample in a study of blood T cell repertoires in COVID-19. The protocol was immunoSEQ multiplex PCR, while the TCRdb copy is restricted to in-frame clones and leaves out a portion. The table shows about 70,000 clones, with just under 80% occurring only once. Material for sequencing was peripheral blood. The receptors come from an older woman with acute or convalescent COVID-19. Each CDR3 is given without its conserved first and last residue. Fields, in order: V gene, CDR3 protein.

V gene: TRBV11-2; CDR3 protein: ASSRRGVSTDTQY
V gene: TRBV28; CDR3 protein: ATPAGPTRNYGYT
V gene: TRBV4-2; CDR3 protein: ASSQEPPGQLNEKLF
V gene: TRBV2; CDR3 protein: ASSRRGLHGYT
V gene: TRBV30; CDR3 protein: AWSVGVESNEKLF
V gene: TRBV5-6; CDR3 protein: ASSLINSLNEKLF
V gene: TRBV19; CDR3 protein: ASSRQGDYEQY
V gene: TRBV5-4; CDR3 protein: ASSGGGVLARNEQF
V gene: TRBV28; CDR3 protein: ASGGQFYEQY
V gene: TRBV5-1; CDR3 protein: ASSSLAGGPGEQF
V gene: TRBV5-5; CDR3 protein: ASSLGGGPGANVLT
V gene: TRBV24-1; CDR3 protein: ATSGPGGQPQH
V gene: TRBV7-9; CDR3 protein: ASSPGFVAF
V gene: TRBV7-8; CDR3 protein: ASSFDRGYEQY
V gene: TRBV7-9; CDR3 protein: ASSQHRDRVNYEQY
V gene: TRBV3-1/TRBV3-2; CDR3 protein: ASSQDLASANTGELF
V gene: TRBV3-1/TRBV3-2; CDR3 protein: ASSLRHGTGNNSPLH
V gene: TRBV6-6; CDR3 protein: ASSYSAGQGSDEQY
V gene: TRBV9; CDR3 protein: ASSERDREMHEQY
V gene: TRBV7-8; CDR3 protein: ASSLVGRGRSNQPQH
V gene: TRBV5-4; CDR3 protein: ASSVKTSGGAGEQF
V gene: TRBV11-1; CDR3 protein: ASSPGWGGSYEQY
V gene: TRBV7-9; CDR3 protein: ASSLETSGGGETQY
V gene: TRBV9; CDR3 protein: ASSVGSSGRAEQY
V gene: TRBV7-2; CDR3 protein: ASSLARDLAQH
V gene: TRBV9; CDR3 protein: ASSVEAGDFTGELF
V gene: TRBV27; CDR3 protein: ASSDGDSLNTEAF
V gene: TRBV7-8; CDR3 protein: ASSFKLSGANVLT
V gene: TRBV6-2/TRBV6-3; CDR3 protein: ASSYSADNSPLH
V gene: TRBV5-1; CDR3 protein: ASSLQGDYGYT
V gene: TRBV27; CDR3 protein: ASSLGGPRYNEQF
V gene: TRBV28; CDR3 protein: ASTERGTYEQY
V gene: TRBV2; CDR3 protein: ASSKQGAFGANVLT
V gene: TRBV30; CDR3 protein: AWSVNRNSPLH
V gene: TRBV2; CDR3 protein: ASSVLTAQETQY
V gene: TRBV7-2; CDR3 protein: ASSSSGTGSYEQY
V gene: TRBV7-2; CDR3 protein: ASSLPGDNSGNTIY
V gene: TRBV2; CDR3 protein: ASSEWQNTGELF
V gene: TRBV2; CDR3 protein: ASGIRGSGTEAF
V gene: TRBV4-3; CDR3 protein: ASSQERGAGNEKLF
V gene: TRBV7-3; CDR3 protein: ASSPGGFGSYEQY
V gene: TRBV11-2; CDR3 protein: ASSSYAEAF
V gene: TRBV30; CDR3 protein: AWTLSGGSGADTQY